Listed here are 28 T cell receptor beta chains from one sample, sequenced in a study of shared clonotypes between healthy human individuals (TCRdb year 2020). Preparation of the library involved the immunoSEQ multiplex PCR assay. Here the immuneACCESS table is served through TCRdb, limited to in-frame sequences with V and J called. Missing clones are a known gap in these copies; in checked studies unresolved V genes cover under half, and the rest lacks a known reason. The table for this sample lists approximately 710,000 clones; 90% of them were counted only once. The ten largest clones take up about 33% of the sample. The sample consisted of memory CD8+ T cells from PBMCs. The cell subset or site label of this sample denotes: CD45RO+ cells pooled with CCR7-negative TemRA cells. These receptor sequences come from a man between 18 and 29 years old in good health. Some clones in this sample may be carry-over from other donors' samples.

The chain couples TRBV18 to TRBJ2-7; a weak D match, TRBD2 (6 bases). The germline CDR1 and CDR2 sequences are KGHSH and LQKENI. Trimming cost V 3 bases and J 3 bases, with 12 bases left between them. There are 14 residues in the CDR3. The CDR3 sequence: CASSPQPGGYEQYF. Written as DNA, the CDR3 is TGTGCCAGCTCACCTCAACCCGGGGGCTACGAGCAGTACTTC.

This sequence joins TRBV30 and TRBJ2-4, with 11 bases identical to TRBD2. The CDR3 runs to 16 residues. Germline V lookup: CDR1 GTSNPN, CDR2 SVGIG (reference sequence). V dropped 3 bases and J dropped 6; count of bases not matched to a gene: 10. CDR3 DNA sequence: TGTGCCTGGAGCGAAGCACCCGGGACTAGCGGAAACATTCAGTACTTC. It translates to CAWSEAPGTSGNIQYF.

The chain couples TRBV4-2 to TRBJ2-5; D is uncertain. The CDR3 extends over 15 amino acids. V lost 0 bases and J 0 bases, leaving 8 bases between the germline ends. Germline lookup yields CDR1 LGHNA and CDR2 YNFKEQ. This chain's CDR3 is CASSQDPQYQETQYF. In DNA form, the CDR3 reads TGTGCCAGCAGCCAAGATCCACAGTACCAAGAGACCCAGTACTTC.

The chain carries TRBV27 and TRBJ1-1, with 9 bases identical to TRBD1. Germline lookup yields CDR1 MNHEY and CDR2 SMNVEV (reference sequence). The CDR3 runs to 14 residues. V lost 6 bases to trimming and J lost 3 bases; unmatched junction nucleotides: 5. CDR3 loop: CASRIRDRDTEAFF. CDR3 sequence (DNA): TGTGCCAGCAGAATCCGGGACAGGGACACTGAAGCTTTCTTT.

This clone was seen once. V gene TRBV28 combines with J gene TRBJ1-5; D gene unclear. Trimming pared 3 bases from V and 6 bases from J, leaving 12 bases between. CDR3 length: 14 residues. The germline V gene encodes CDR1 MDHEN and CDR2 SYDVKM. CDR3 protein: CASSFLELGQPQHF. The CDR3, as DNA: TGTGCCAGCAGTTTTCTAGAGCTGGGTCAGCCCCAGCATTTT.

V usage is TRBV7-8 and J usage is TRBJ2-7; 7 bases match TRBD1. V shed 2 bases, J shed 4 bases, and the junction held 8 bases outside the gene matches. The germline CDR1 and CDR2 sequences are SGHVS and FQNEAQ. This CDR3 contains 15 residues. The CDR3 DNA reads TGTGCCAGCAGCTTACCTCAGAGGGGGCGATACGAGCAGTACTTC. Translated, it gives CASSLPQRGRYEQYF.

The count of this clone is one. Relative to the germline gene, one junction end is altered; a read error may explain this. The DNA for the CDR3 is TGTGCCATCAGTGAGTCGACATCGGGGACAGCTGACTTC. Its protein product is CAISESTSGTADF. The chain recombines TRBV10-3 with TRBJ2-7; 7 nucleotides match TRBD1. Per the germline V gene, CDR1 is ENHRY and CDR2 is SYGVKD. The length of the CDR3 is 13 residues.

The gene calls are TRBV7-2 and TRBJ2-3; 9 bases align to TRBD2. Germline trimming cut 2 bases from V and 5 bases from J; bases unmatched to any gene: 11. The CDR3 runs to 17 residues. Germline values: CDR1 SGHTA, CDR2 FQGNSA. The CDR3 nucleotides read TGTGCCAGCAGCTTACGGCGGGAGGGCCTCCCGATAGATACGCAGTATTTT. Its translation: CASSLRREGLPIDTQYF. The full variable domain, completed using reference TRBV7-2 and TRBJ2-3, is GAGVSQSPSNKVTEKGKDVELRCDPISGHTALYWYRQSLGQGLEFLIYFQGNSAPDKSGLPSDRFSAERTGGSVSTLTIQRTQQEDSAVYLCASSLRREGLPIDTQYFGPGTRLTVL.

The chain joins TRBV4-1 to TRBJ1-2; 9 bases align to TRBD1. The CDR3 is made up of 14 amino acids. The J segment lost 4 bases and the V segment lost 4 bases, leaving 4 bases of the junction unmatched. From germline, CDR1 is MGHRA and CDR2 YSYEKL. CDR3 sequence: CASSPTGGSYGYTF. DNA for the CDR3: TGCGCCAGCAGCCCAACAGGGGGCTCCTATGGCTACACCTTC.

The rearrangement joins TRBV9 to TRBJ2-3; 9 nucleotides line up with TRBD2. After removal of 2 bases from V and 4 bases from J, the junction contained 8 bases not matched to a gene. From germline, CDR1 is SGDLS and CDR2 YYNGEE. The CDR3 loop spans 16 amino acids. Here the CDR3 DNA reads TGTGCCAGCAGCGTCGCTAGCGGGATAGTAGCAGATACGCAGTATTTT. Translating it yields CASSVASGIVADTQYF.

The rearrangement uses TRBV7-9 and TRBJ1-5; D uncertain. The germline V gene has CDR1 SEHNR and CDR2 FQNEAQ (reference sequence). Trimming stripped 4 bases from V and 9 bases from J, with 19 bases between. The CDR3 consists of 15 residues. In DNA, the CDR3 is TGTGCCAGCAGCTCAGGAATTGAAGAGGGAAGGCCCCAGCATTTT. Translated: CASSSGIEEGRPQHF.

The chain uses TRBV7-7 and TRBJ2-7, with D hard to call. Germline loops: CDR1 SSHAT, CDR2 FNYEAQ (reference sequence). V was cut by 2 bases and J by 3 bases, with 8 bases left in between. The CDR3 totals 13 residues. The CDR3 DNA follows: TGTGCCAGCAGCTTAAGTTCCAGCTACGAGCAGTACTTC. Translation: CASSLSSSYEQYF.

The J gene is TRBJ2-3, the V gene TRBV18, with TRBD1 matching over 7 bases. The CDR3 is 16 residues long. Germline V gene data show CDR1 as KGHSH and CDR2 as LQKENI. Germline trimming cut 3 bases from V and 1 base from J; bases unmatched to any gene: 7. CDR3 sequence (DNA): TGTGCCAGCTCACCTGGGCCCGGGACAGGCACAGATACGCAGTATTTT. Protein product: CASSPGPGTGTDTQYF.

The chain employs TRBV27 and TRBJ2-7; tentatively, D is TRBD1 or TRBD2 (5 bases each). Trimming cost V 5 bases and J 8 bases, with 16 bases left between them. The CDR3 has 13 amino acids. Germline V gene sequence: CDR1 MNHEY, CDR2 SMNVEV (reference sequence). The CDR3 nucleotides are TGTGCCAGCAGTCTCCCATCCGGGACGAAGCAGTACTTC. Protein sequence: CASSLPSGTKQYF.

The chain links TRBV7-6 to TRBJ1-2; 9 bases are shared with TRBD1. The germline gives CDR1 SGHVS, CDR2 FNYEAQ. The CDR3 consists of 15 residues. V lost 5 bases and J lost 2; bases outside the gene matches: 6. CDR3 bases: TGTGCCAGCAGCAATACAGGGACAGGGAACTATGGCTACACCTTC. This encodes CASSNTGTGNYGYTF.

The chain is built from TRBV11-2 and TRBJ2-7; TRBD2 aligns across 14 bases. CDR3 length equals 16 residues. CDR1 and CDR2 (germline): SGHAT, FQNNGV. The J segment lost 3 bases and the V segment lost 5 bases, leaving 6 bases of the junction unmatched. Written as DNA, the CDR3 is TGTGCCAGCAGCCTGGGGACTAGCGGGAGAGGCTACGAGCAGTACTTC. It codes for CASSLGTSGRGYEQYF.

This sequence joins TRBV7-9 and TRBJ2-7; D perhaps matches TRBD1 (6 bases). With 1 base removed from V and 7 bases from J, the gap between germline ends came to 14 bases. This CDR3 has 14 residues. The germline V gene encodes CDR1 SEHNR and CDR2 FQNEAQ (reference sequence). CDR3 in DNA: TGTGCCAGCAGCTTAGTGTCAGGGGTAGGGGAGCAGTACTTC. Residues: CASSLVSGVGEQYF.

The CDR3 sequence: CASSQDSTGTSNEQYF. CDR3 nucleotides: TGTGCCAGCAGCCAAGATTCTACCGGGACTAGTAACGAGCAGTACTTC. The chain recombines TRBV4-2 with TRBJ2-7; 8 bases fit TRBD2. From germline, CDR1 is LGHNA and CDR2 YNFKEQ. After removal of 0 bases from V and 5 bases from J, the junction contained 9 bases not matched to a gene. The length of the CDR3 is 16 residues.

The rearrangement joins TRBV27 to TRBJ1-2; 10 bases align to TRBD1. The CDR3 extends over 14 amino acids. Germline CDR1 and CDR2: MNHEY and SMNVEV (reference sequence). V shed 5 bases, J shed 8 bases, and the junction held 8 bases outside the gene matches. CDR3 protein: CASSPRTGGDGYTF. CDR3 coding DNA: TGTGCCAGCAGTCCACGGACAGGGGGGGACGGCTACACCTTC.

The V call is TRBV7-9, the J call TRBJ2-7, with 9 positions matching TRBD1. From germline, CDR1 is SEHNR and CDR2 FQNEAQ (reference sequence). The CDR3 has 14 amino acids. Trimming took 5 bases from V and 6 from J; bases not matched to a gene: 8. This chain's CDR3 is CASSGTGQGAEQYF. The CDR3 coding sequence is TGTGCCAGCAGCGGTACGGGACAGGGTGCCGAGCAGTACTTC.

The gene calls are TRBV7-2 and TRBJ2-7; 7 nucleotides line up with TRBD1. The length of the CDR3 is 14 residues. Germline V gives CDR1 SGHTA, CDR2 FQGNSA. J was trimmed by 3 bases and V by 1 base; bases with no gene match: 3. CDR3 region: CASSLGGQIYEQYF. CDR3 DNA: TGTGCCAGCAGCTTAGGGGGACAGATCTACGAGCAGTACTTC. The entire variable domain, with the rest obtained from reference TRBV7-2 and TRBJ2-7, is as follows: GAGVSQSPSNKVTEKGKDVELRCDPISGHTALYWYRQSLGQGLEFLIYFQGNSAPDKSGLPSDRFSAERTGGSVSTLTIQRTQQEDSAVYLCASSLGGQIYEQYFGPGTRLTVT.

The CDR3 DNA is TGTGCCAGCAGCCAAAGTCCACGGGGCACAGATACGCAGTATTTT. Translating it yields CASSQSPRGTDTQYF. V and J are TRBV14 and TRBJ2-3; D unclear. The CDR3 has 15 residues. Germline V gene data show CDR1 as SGHDN and CDR2 as FVKESK. The germline V and J ends were trimmed by 2 bases and 1 base, with 10 bases remaining between them.

This clone was seen a handful of times. J is TRBJ2-3 and V is TRBV7-9; TRBD2 aligns across 9 bases. The CDR3 is made up of 17 amino acids. Germline V gene lookup returns CDR1 SEHNR and CDR2 FQNEAQ (reference sequence). V was pared by 5 bases and J by 7 bases, with 16 bases of the junction left unmatched. CDR3 in amino acids: CASSLNQPGLAFHTQYF. CDR3 DNA: TGTGCCAGCAGCCTAAATCAACCGGGACTAGCTTTTCATACGCAGTATTTT.

The chain couples TRBV7-9 to TRBJ2-4, with a possible D match to TRBD1 (6 bases). Per germline, CDR1 SEHNR and CDR2 FQNEAQ (reference sequence). CDR3 length: 14 amino acids. The V gene lost 3 bases and the J gene lost 1 base, with 7 bases spanning the gap. CDR3 sequence (DNA): TGTGCCAGCAGCTTCGACAGGGCCAAAAACATTCAGTACTTC. Its translation: CASSFDRAKNIQYF.

V gene TRBV6-5 combines with J gene TRBJ2-7; 10 bases line up with TRBD1. Germline lookup yields CDR1 MNHEY and CDR2 SVGAGI. V shed 6 bases, J shed 6 bases, and the junction held 8 bases outside the gene matches. There are 14 residues in the CDR3. As DNA, the CDR3 is TGTGCCAGCAGAGATCGGACAGGGGGTCGCGAGCAGTACTTC. Its translation is CASRDRTGGREQYF.

The chain has TRBV7-6 and TRBJ2-1; the D gene is possibly TRBD2 (5 bases). CDR1 is SGHVS, CDR2 FNYEAQ, per germline. Trimming removed 2 bases at V and 8 bases at J, with 10 bases between. The CDR3 is made up of 13 amino acids. The CDR3 spells CASSLQKRDEQFF. CDR3 in DNA: TGTGCCAGCAGCTTACAGAAGAGGGATGAGCAGTTCTTC.

The CDR3 bases are TGTGCCAGCAGTAGCTGGGACAGGAATGAAAAACTGTTTTTT. It codes for CASSSWDRNEKLFF. The chain links TRBV27 to TRBJ1-4, with 8 bases that match TRBD1. Germline CDR1 reads MNHEY; CDR2 reads SMNVEV (reference sequence). J gave up 5 bases and V 5 bases, and 4 bases lay outside the gene matches. The CDR3 has 14 amino acids.

The chain joins TRBV6-1 to TRBJ2-2, with 10 bases that match TRBD2. CDR1 is MNHNS and CDR2 is SASEGT in the germline V gene. CDR3 length equals 18 residues. With V trimmed by 2 bases and J by 0 bases, 6 bases remained unmatched. Written as DNA, the CDR3 is TGTGCCAGCAGTGAAATAGTAGCGGGAGGCGCGAACACCGGGGAGCTGTTTTTT. Amino acids: CASSEIVAGGANTGELFF.